This entry lists 18 T cell receptor beta chains sequenced from one sample in a study of glioma-infiltrating T cells. Using RNA template, CDR3s of TCR alpha and beta were amplified with iRepertoire arm-PCR. TCRdb recomputed calls from the multiplex PCR reads with MiXCR, one row per CDR3 protein. The table includes about 93,000 distinct CDR3 sequences, approximately 40% detected once. Material: glioma tissue, nonneoplastic brain tissue, or PBMCs (not recorded which). These receptor sequences come from a human donor with low-grade glioma or glioblastoma, undergoing nonglioma brain surgery, or in good health (not recorded which).

There are many counts of this clonotype. V usage is TRBV7-8 and J usage is TRBJ2-1, with D unresolved. V lost 7 bases, J lost 0 bases, and 16 bases lay in between. Germline V lookup: CDR1 SGHVS, CDR2 FQNEAQ. CDR3 size: 16 residues. CDR3 region: CASTRNSPSSYNEQFF. CDR3 DNA sequence: TGTGCCAGCACCAGGAATAGCCCTAGCTCCTACAATGAGCAGTTCTTC.

This clonotype was picked up many times. The V and J genes are TRBV25-1 and TRBJ2-6; the D gene is possibly TRBD2 (5 bases). The germline V and J ends were trimmed by 6 bases and 1 base, with 13 bases remaining between them. CDR1 is MGHDK and CDR2 is SYGVNS in the germline V gene. CDR3 length: 16 residues. The CDR3 DNA reads TGTGCCAGCAGGCCGACGGGAACTTCTGGGGCCAACGTCCTGACTTTC. Translated, it gives CASRPTGTSGANVLTF.

Worth noting for this clonotype: A much larger clone sits a single nucleotide away, making a read error possible. The V and J genes are TRBV29-1 and TRBJ1-1, with D uncertain. The V gene lost 3 bases and the J gene lost 0 bases, with 8 bases spanning the gap. Germline assignment: CDR1 SQVTM and CDR2 ANQGSEA. The CDR3 is 13 amino acids. The CDR3 is CSVDRSVNTEAFF. The CDR3 DNA follows: TGCAGCGTTGATAGGTCCGTGAACACTGAAGCTTTCTTT.

Points on this clonotype: One end of the junction does not line up with germline, which may come from a read error. The chain has TRBV7-2 and TRBJ2-3, with a possible D match to TRBD2 (5 bases). The germline gives CDR1 SGHTA, CDR2 FQGNSA. The CDR3 runs 15 residues. CDR3 DNA sequence: TGTGCCTGCAGCCCCCTCCCGGGGAACACAGATACGCAGTATTTT. Translating it yields CACSPLPGNTDTQYF.

In its sample, this clonotype was seen a few times. The rearrangement uses TRBV19 and TRBJ2-2; 9 bases agree with TRBD1. The V gene end was trimmed by 6 bases and the J gene end by 6 bases; junction bases not matched to a gene: 8. The V gene's germline CDR1 is LNHDA and CDR2 SQIVND (reference sequence). CDR3 length: 15 amino acids. CDR3: CASSLQGAFAGELFF. The CDR3 nucleotides read TGTGCCAGTAGCCTACAGGGGGCTTTTGCCGGGGAGCTGTTTTTT.

The chain couples TRBV5-5 to TRBJ1-1; the D gene is possibly TRBD1 (5 bases). Germline values: CDR1 SGHKS, CDR2 YYEKEE (reference sequence). V was shortened by 0 bases and J by 4 bases, with 16 bases between the two germline ends. The CDR3 extends over 16 amino acids. In DNA form, the CDR3 reads TGTGCCAGCAGCTTGGCCTCCTTTGGGGCGGGCACTGAAGCTTTCTTT. Encoded protein: CASSLASFGAGTEAFF.

At least ten counts were recorded for this clonotype. V gene TRBV20-1 combines with J gene TRBJ1-4, with D tentatively TRBD1 (5 bases). Germline V CDR1 and CDR2: DFQATT, SNEGSKA (reference sequence). The germline V and J ends were trimmed by 6 bases and 0 bases, with 17 bases remaining between them. The length of the CDR3 is 16 residues. The CDR3 DNA is TGCAGTGCGGAGAGGAGGGGAGGTGCAACTAATGAAAAACTGTTTTTT. Translating it yields CSAERRGGATNEKLFF.

Comments on this clonotype: Given a much more abundant clone one base away, this may be a read error. The V gene is TRBV2, the J gene TRBJ2-1, with 9 positions matching TRBD2. In germline, CDR1 is SNHLY, CDR2 FYNNEI. CDR3 length: 13 amino acids. The DNA for the CDR3 is TGTGCCAGCGCAGGAGTAGCGGGAGATGAGCAGTTATTC. Translated, it gives CASAGVAGDEQLF.

The chain recombines TRBV20-1 with TRBJ1-5; D remains ambiguous. Trimming removed 6 bases from V and 5 bases from J, with 17 bases in between. This CDR3 has 14 residues. CDR1 and CDR2 (germline): DFQATT, SNEGSKA (reference sequence). The CDR3 here is CSASQEGGYQPQHF. CDR3 coding DNA: TGCAGTGCCAGCCAAGAGGGAGGATATCAGCCCCAGCATTTT.

The chain couples TRBV5-5 to TRBJ1-1; D possibly corresponds to TRBD1 (6 bases). Germline V gives CDR1 SGHKS, CDR2 YYEKEE (reference sequence). The length of the CDR3 is 15 residues. Trimming pared 3 bases from V and 0 bases from J, leaving 12 bases between. CDR3 sequence reads: CASSWEGVLNTEAFF. CDR3 DNA sequence: TGTGCCAGCAGCTGGGAGGGGGTATTGAACACTGAAGCTTTCTTT.

This clonotype has a count of ten or more. This sequence joins TRBV5-1 and TRBJ1-2; 7 bases fit TRBD1. Germline values: CDR1 SGHRS, CDR2 YFSETQ. J gave up 4 bases and V 1 base, and 7 bases lay outside the gene matches. CDR3 length: 15 amino acids. The CDR3 sequence is CASSLTGTEGYGYTF. Here the CDR3 DNA reads TGCGCCAGCAGCTTGACTGGGACAGAAGGCTATGGCTACACCTTC.

In this sample, this clonotype turned up a few times. The chain couples TRBV5-6 to TRBJ2-3; TRBD2 matches at 12 bases. CDR3 length equals 13 residues. Germline CDR1 SGHDT, CDR2 YYEEEE. V was pared by 5 bases and J by 7 bases, with 2 bases of the junction left unmatched. This CDR3 reads CASSGLAGNTQYF. CDR3 coding DNA: TGTGCCAGCAGTGGACTAGCGGGGAATACGCAGTATTTT.

The V gene is TRBV20-1, the J gene TRBJ2-1, with 11 bases fitting TRBD2. The germline V gene encodes CDR1 DFQATT and CDR2 SNEGSKA (reference sequence). With V trimmed by 0 bases and J by 7 bases, 8 bases remained unmatched. CDR3 length: 16 residues. The CDR3, as DNA: TGCAGTGCTAGAGATTTCCGACTAGCGGGAAGGAATGAGCAGTTCTTC. This codes for CSARDFRLAGRNEQFF.

Of note for this clonotype: This may arise from a read error, as a much more abundant clone is one base away. The gene calls are TRBV29-1 and TRBJ2-2; D might be TRBD2 (6 bases). Germline CDR1 SQVTM, CDR2 ANQGSEA. The CDR3 totals 14 residues. DNA of the CDR3: TGCGGCGTTGGGACTGCCCTCTACACCGGGGAGCTGTTTTTT. Translation: CGVGTALYTGELFF.

Of note for this clonotype: One junction end disagrees with the germline gene, perhaps due to a read error. V is TRBV28 and J is TRBJ2-1, with unresolved D. CDR1 and CDR2 (germline): MDHEN, SYDVKM. The CDR3 has 12 residues. The CDR3 region has the DNA TGTTCCAGCAGATTTACCCTAGATGAGCAGTTCTTC. This gives the protein CSSRFTLDEQFF.

The J gene is TRBJ2-5, the V gene TRBV28, with 7 bases matching TRBD2. Germline CDR1 is MDHEN and CDR2 is SYDVKM. CDR3 length equals 15 residues. The CDR3 region is CVSSLPSGALETQYF. CDR3 DNA: TGTGTAAGCAGTTTACCGAGCGGGGCCCTGGAGACCCAGTACTTC.

This clonotype has at least ten counts. The genes are TRBV29-1 and TRBJ2-3; D unclear. V lost 4 bases, J lost 6 bases, and 14 bases lay in between. Germline loops: CDR1 SQVTM, CDR2 ANQGSEA. CDR3 length equals 13 residues. DNA for the CDR3: TGCAGCGTTGGAAAGGAACTTGTGGATACGCAGTATTTT. Amino acid sequence: CSVGKELVDTQYF.

Details on this clonotype: In this CDR3 the conserved last residue, phenylalanine or tryptophan, is missing, so a read error is likely. In DNA form, the CDR3 reads TGTGCCAGCAGTGAGGGGGGGCAGCAGTACCTC. Its protein is CASSEGGQQYL. The chain joins TRBV6-2 or TRBV6-3 to TRBJ2-7, with a possible D match to TRBD2 (7 bases). The length of the CDR3 is 11 residues. The V gene lost 5 bases and the J gene lost 8 bases, with 10 bases spanning the gap. Germline CDR1 reads MNHEY; CDR2 reads SVGEGT.